In its sample, the clone carrying this TCR beta chain was seen a few times. Its antigen is currently unknown. Assay used: immunoSEQ multiplex PCR; TCRdb lists only in-frame clones, some missing. The sample holds roughly 120,000 clones, over 80% seen once. The CDR3 is 13 amino acids. Germline V CDR1 and CDR2: SGHTA, FQGNSA. Unmatched junction bases numbered 2, after V lost 5 bases and J lost 4 bases. This sample is part of a study of T cell responses to AZD1222 COVID-19 vaccine. General study results and limits: Once two AZD1222 doses were given, Spike-specific TCR breadth and depth went up. Nearly half of spike-specific TCRs reportedly go after variant regions that carry no mutations.

The clonotype was recovered from an adult in good health. The specimen was peripheral blood, collected on day 0 of AZD1222 vaccination. The chain is built from TRBV7-2 and TRBJ1-2; 9 nucleotides align to TRBD1. The CDR3 DNA sequence: TGTGCCAGCAGCGTGGGACAGGGCTATGGCTACACCTTC. This gives the protein CASSVGQGYGYTF. The entire variable domain, with the rest obtained from reference TRBV7-2 and TRBJ1-2, is as follows: GAGVSQSPSNKVTEKGKDVELRCDPISGHTALYWYRQSLGQGLEFLIYFQGNSAPDKSGLPSDRFSAERTGGSVSTLTIQRTQQEDSAVYLCASSVGQGYGYTFGSGTRLTVV.